The next 13 T cell receptor beta chains were all read from a single sample in a study of cytotoxic CD8 clonotypes in ibrutinib-treated CLL. Using immunoSEQ multiplex PCR, the repertoire was profiled, and TCRdb retains in-frame clones only, with some absent. The sample records approximately 11,000 clones, around 68% being singletons. Source: PBMCs, taken before ibrutinib treatment. These receptors were collected from a human donor with chronic lymphocytic leukemia.

The gene calls are TRBV19 and TRBJ2-2; the D is unclear. The V gene lost 3 bases and the J gene lost 1 base, with 12 bases spanning the gap. This CDR3 region has 16 residues. CDR1 LNHDA and CDR2 SQIVND come from the germline V gene (reference sequence). CDR3 nucleotides: TGTGCCAGTAGTATCGAACACTTTAAGAACACCGGGGAGCTGTTTTTT. It is translated as CASSIEHFKNTGELFF. Drawing the rest from reference TRBV19 and TRBJ2-2, the complete variable domain is DGGITQSPKYLFRKEGQNVTLSCEQNLNHDAMYWYRQDPGQGLRLIYYSQIVNDFQKGDIAEGYSVSREKKESFPLTVTSAQKNPTAFYLCASSIEHFKNTGELFFGEGSRLTVL.

CDR3 sequence reads: CASSPWVVTDTQYF. The DNA of the CDR3 is TGTGCCAGCAGTCCATGGGTAGTCACAGATACGCAGTATTTT. The chain uses TRBV27 and TRBJ2-3; no clear D. The V end was cut by 5 bases, the J end by 2 bases, with 11 bases between. The CDR3 totals 14 residues. The germline V gene encodes CDR1 MNHEY and CDR2 SMNVEV (reference sequence).

V gene TRBV27 combines with J gene TRBJ2-5; 8 bases are shared with TRBD2. This CDR3 has 15 residues. Germline CDR1 reads MNHEY; CDR2 reads SMNVEV (reference sequence). Germline trimming cut 8 bases from V and 4 bases from J; bases unmatched to any gene: 12. The CDR3 loop is CASLPTGGHRETQYF. In DNA form, the CDR3 reads TGTGCCAGCCTTCCGACGGGGGGGCATCGAGAGACCCAGTACTTC.

This clone was seen a handful of times. In DNA, the CDR3 is TGTGCCAGCAGCTTGGTCGGACAGGGGGTGGAGACCCAGTACTTC. This sequence encodes CASSLVGQGVETQYF. This chain joins TRBV7-9 and TRBJ2-5; TRBD1 matches 10 bases. CDR1 and CDR2 from the germline V gene are SEHNR and FQNEAQ (reference sequence). V trimming: 3 bases; J trimming: 5 bases; junction bases outside the gene matches: 6. The length of the CDR3 is 15 residues.

V and J are TRBV2 and TRBJ1-3, with D perhaps TRBD1 (5 bases). CDR1 is SNHLY and CDR2 is FYNNEI in the germline V gene. Trimming removed 4 bases from V and 7 bases from J, with 11 bases in between. This CDR3 contains 13 residues. CDR3 protein: CASSAQAYNTIYF. CDR3 DNA: TGTGCCAGCAGTGCACAGGCTTACAACACCATATATTTT.

The chain recombines TRBV6-4 with TRBJ2-3, with a possible D match to TRBD1 (6 bases). Germline-derived CDR1 and CDR2 are MRHNA and SNTAGT. This CDR3 has 13 amino acids. The V end lost 6 bases, the J end lost 5 bases, and 12 bases lay between the germline ends. The CDR3 protein is CASSLRRGDTQYF. Here the CDR3 DNA reads TGTGCCAGCAGCCTTCGCAGGGGAGATACGCAGTATTTT.

The chain joins TRBV10-3 to TRBJ2-7; 7 nucleotides align to TRBD1. J lost 6 bases, V lost 0 bases, and 11 bases had no gene match. This CDR3 contains 16 residues. Germline CDR1 reads ENHRY; CDR2 reads SYGVKD. CDR3 sequence (DNA): TGTGCCATCAGTGAGTCCACAGGGGTTGGTATAGGCGAGCAGTACTTC. It yields the protein CAISESTGVGIGEQYF.

This clone was counted a few times. The chain joins TRBV9 to TRBJ1-3, with 7 nucleotides matching TRBD1. The CDR3 spans 16 residues. Trimming cost V 4 bases and J 0 bases; bases outside gene matches: 7. The germline gives CDR1 SGDLS, CDR2 YYNGEE. The CDR3 protein is CASSPGQVSSGNTIYF. The CDR3 DNA reads TGTGCCAGCAGCCCAGGACAGGTTAGCTCTGGAAACACCATATATTTT.

The chain employs TRBV30 and TRBJ2-2; the D gene is possibly TRBD1 (6 bases). Trimming removed 5 bases at V and 3 bases at J, with 10 bases between. This CDR3 spans 13 amino acids. CDR1 GTSNPN and CDR2 SVGIG come from the germline V gene (reference sequence). CDR3 loop: CAWATGYTGELFF. The CDR3 DNA follows: TGTGCCTGGGCTACAGGGTACACCGGGGAGCTGTTTTTT.

This chain links TRBV27 with TRBJ2-7; 7 bases agree with TRBD2. With 2 bases clipped from V and 7 bases from J, the junction kept 8 bases outside the gene matches. Germline V gene sequence: CDR1 MNHEY, CDR2 SMNVEV (reference sequence). The CDR3 is 14 amino acids. In nucleotides, the CDR3 is TGTGCCAGCAGTTTAAACGGGGGGAGAGGAGAGCAGTACTTC. Translating it yields CASSLNGGRGEQYF.

The chain joins TRBV6-4 to TRBJ1-5, with D tentatively TRBD1 (5 bases). This CDR3 spans 13 amino acids. The germline gives CDR1 MRHNA, CDR2 SNTAGT. Trimming took off 0 bases at V and 11 bases at J, with 11 bases between the two ends. For the CDR3, the DNA is TGTGCCAGCAGTGACTCCCCGTTGGGGGCCCAGCATTTT. Amino acid sequence: CASSDSPLGAQHF.

The genes are TRBV19 and TRBJ2-2; D is uncertain. The CDR3 loop spans 13 amino acids. The V gene's germline CDR1 is LNHDA and CDR2 SQIVND (reference sequence). V shed 1 base and J shed 6 bases, with 6 bases lying between them. CDR3 bases: TGTGCCAGTAGTATAGGAGGAGCCGGGGAGCTGTTTTTT. It is translated as CASSIGGAGELFF. Together with reference TRBV19 and TRBJ2-2, the CDR3 gives the full variable domain: DGGITQSPKYLFRKEGQNVTLSCEQNLNHDAMYWYRQDPGQGLRLIYYSQIVNDFQKGDIAEGYSVSREKKESFPLTVTSAQKNPTAFYLCASSIGGAGELFFGEGSRLTVL.

The rearrangement uses TRBV28 and TRBJ2-6; unclear D gene. Germline lookup yields CDR1 MDHEN and CDR2 SYDVKM. V gave up 5 bases and J gave up 2 bases, with 13 bases separating them. This CDR3 comprises 16 residues. The CDR3 is CASSEDRVPGANVLTF. The DNA of the CDR3 is TGTGCCAGCAGTGAGGATCGAGTCCCTGGGGCCAACGTCCTGACTTTC.